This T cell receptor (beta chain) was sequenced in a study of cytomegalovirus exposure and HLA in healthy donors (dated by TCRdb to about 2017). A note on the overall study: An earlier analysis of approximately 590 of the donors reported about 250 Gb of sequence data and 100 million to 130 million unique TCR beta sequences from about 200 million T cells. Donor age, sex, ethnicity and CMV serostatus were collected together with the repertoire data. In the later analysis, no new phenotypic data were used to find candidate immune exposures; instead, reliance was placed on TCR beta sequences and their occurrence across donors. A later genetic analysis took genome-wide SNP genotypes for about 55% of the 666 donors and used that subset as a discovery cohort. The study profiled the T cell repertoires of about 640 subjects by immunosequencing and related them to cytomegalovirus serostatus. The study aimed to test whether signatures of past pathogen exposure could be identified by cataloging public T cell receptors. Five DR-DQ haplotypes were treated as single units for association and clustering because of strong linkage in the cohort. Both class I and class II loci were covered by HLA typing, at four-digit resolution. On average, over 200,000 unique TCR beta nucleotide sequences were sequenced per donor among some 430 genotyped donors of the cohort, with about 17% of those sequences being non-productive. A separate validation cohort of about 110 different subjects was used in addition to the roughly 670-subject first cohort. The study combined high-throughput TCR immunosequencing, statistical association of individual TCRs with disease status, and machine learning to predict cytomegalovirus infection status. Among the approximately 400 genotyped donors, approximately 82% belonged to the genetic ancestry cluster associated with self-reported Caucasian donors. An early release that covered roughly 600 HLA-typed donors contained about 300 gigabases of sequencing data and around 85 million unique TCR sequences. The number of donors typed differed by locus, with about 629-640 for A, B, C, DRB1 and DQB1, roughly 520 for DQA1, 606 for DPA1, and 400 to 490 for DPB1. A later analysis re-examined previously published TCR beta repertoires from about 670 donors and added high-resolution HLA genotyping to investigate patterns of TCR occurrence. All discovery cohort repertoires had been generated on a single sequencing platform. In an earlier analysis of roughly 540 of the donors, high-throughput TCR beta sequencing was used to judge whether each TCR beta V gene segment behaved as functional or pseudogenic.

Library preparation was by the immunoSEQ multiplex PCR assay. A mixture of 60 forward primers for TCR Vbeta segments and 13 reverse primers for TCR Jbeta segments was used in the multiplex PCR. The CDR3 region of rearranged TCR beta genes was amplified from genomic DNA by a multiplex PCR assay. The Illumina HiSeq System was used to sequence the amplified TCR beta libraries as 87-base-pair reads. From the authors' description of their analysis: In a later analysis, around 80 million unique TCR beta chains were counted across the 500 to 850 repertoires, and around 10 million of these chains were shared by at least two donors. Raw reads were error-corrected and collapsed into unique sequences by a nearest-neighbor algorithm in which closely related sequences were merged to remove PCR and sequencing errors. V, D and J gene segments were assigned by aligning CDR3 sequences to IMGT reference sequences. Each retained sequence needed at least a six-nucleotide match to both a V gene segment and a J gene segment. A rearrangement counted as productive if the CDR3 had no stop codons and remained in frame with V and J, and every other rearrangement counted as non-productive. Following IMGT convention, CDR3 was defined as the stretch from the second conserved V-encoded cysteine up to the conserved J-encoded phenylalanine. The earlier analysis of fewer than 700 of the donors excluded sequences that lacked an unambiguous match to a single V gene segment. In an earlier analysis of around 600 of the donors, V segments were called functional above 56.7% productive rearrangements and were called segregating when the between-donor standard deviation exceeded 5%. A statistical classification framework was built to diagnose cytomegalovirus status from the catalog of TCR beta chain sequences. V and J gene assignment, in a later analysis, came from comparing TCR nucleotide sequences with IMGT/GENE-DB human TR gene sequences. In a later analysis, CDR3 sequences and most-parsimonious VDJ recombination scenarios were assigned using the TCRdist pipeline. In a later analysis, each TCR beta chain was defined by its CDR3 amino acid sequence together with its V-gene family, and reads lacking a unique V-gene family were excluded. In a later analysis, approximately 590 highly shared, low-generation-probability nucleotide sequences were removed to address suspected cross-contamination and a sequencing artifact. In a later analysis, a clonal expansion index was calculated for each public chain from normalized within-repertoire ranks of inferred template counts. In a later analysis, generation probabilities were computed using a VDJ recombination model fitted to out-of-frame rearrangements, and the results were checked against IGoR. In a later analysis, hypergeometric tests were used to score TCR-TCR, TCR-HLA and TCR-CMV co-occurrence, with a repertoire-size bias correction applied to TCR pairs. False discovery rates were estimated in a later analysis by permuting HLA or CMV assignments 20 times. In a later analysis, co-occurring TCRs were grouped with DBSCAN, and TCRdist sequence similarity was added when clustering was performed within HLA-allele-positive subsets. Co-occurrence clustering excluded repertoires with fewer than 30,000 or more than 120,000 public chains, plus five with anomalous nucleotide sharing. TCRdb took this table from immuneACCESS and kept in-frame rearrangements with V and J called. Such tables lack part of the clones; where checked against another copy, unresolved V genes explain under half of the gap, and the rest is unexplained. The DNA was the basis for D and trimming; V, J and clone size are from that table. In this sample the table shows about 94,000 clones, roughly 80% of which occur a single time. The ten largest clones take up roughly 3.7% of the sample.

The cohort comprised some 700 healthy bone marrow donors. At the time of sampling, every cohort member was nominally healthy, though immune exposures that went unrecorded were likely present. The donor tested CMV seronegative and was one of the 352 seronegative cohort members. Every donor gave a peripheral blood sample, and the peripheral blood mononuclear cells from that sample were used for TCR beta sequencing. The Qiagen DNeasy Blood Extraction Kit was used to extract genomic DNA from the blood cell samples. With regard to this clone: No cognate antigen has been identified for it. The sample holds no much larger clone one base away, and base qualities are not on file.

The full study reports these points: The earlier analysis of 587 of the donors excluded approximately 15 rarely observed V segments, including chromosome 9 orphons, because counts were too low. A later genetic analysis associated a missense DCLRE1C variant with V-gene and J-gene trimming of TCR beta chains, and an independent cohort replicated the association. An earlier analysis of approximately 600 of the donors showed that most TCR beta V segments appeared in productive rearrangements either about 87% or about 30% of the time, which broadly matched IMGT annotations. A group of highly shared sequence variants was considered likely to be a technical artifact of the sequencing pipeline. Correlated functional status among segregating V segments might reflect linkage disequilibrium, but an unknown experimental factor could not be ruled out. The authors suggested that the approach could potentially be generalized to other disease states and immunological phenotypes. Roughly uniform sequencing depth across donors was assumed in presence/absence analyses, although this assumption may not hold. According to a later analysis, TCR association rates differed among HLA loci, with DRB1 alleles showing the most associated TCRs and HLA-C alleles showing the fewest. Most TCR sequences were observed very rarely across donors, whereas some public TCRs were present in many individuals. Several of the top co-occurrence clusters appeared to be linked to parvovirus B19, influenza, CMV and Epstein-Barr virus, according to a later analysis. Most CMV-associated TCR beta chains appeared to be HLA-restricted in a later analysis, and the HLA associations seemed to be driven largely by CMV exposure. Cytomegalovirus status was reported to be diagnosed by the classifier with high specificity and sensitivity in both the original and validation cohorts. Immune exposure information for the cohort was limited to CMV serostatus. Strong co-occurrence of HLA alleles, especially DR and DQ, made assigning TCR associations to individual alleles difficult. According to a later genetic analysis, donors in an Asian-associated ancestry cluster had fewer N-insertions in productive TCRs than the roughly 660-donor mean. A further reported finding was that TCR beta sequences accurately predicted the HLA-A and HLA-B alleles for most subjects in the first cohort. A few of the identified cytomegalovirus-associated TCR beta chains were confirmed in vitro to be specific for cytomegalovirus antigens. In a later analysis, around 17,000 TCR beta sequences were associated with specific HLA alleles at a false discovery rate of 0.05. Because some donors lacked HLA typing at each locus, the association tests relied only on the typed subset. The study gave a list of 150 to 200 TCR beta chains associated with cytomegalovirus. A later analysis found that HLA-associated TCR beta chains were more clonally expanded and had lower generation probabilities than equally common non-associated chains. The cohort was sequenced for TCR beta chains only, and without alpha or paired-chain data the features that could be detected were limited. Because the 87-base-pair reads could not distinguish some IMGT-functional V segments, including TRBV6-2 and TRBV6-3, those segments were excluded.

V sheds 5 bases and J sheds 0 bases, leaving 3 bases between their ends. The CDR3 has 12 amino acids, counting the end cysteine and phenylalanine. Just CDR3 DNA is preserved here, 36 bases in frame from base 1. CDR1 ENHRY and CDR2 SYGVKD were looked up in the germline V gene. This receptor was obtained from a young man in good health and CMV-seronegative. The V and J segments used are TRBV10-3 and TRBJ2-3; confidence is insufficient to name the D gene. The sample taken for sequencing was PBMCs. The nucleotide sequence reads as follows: TGTGCCATCAGTCTAAGCACAGATACGCAGTATTTT. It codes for CAISLSTDTQYF.